Below are 5 T cell receptor beta chains sequenced from a single sample in a study of response to subunit inactivated influenza vaccine. Each CDR3 protein is one row after TCRdb ran MiXCR on the RT-PCR reads. The table records hundreds of thousands of distinct CDR3 sequences, 12% of them present only once. This sample comprised non-naive T cells sorted from PBMCs, obtained less than 15 days before vaccination. The receptors stem from a man over 45 who received an inactivated influenza vaccine.

This clonotype was seen a handful of times. The chain combines TRBV2 with TRBJ2-7; D is unclear. CDR1 is SNHLY, CDR2 FYNNEI, per germline. Trimming left V 8 bases short and J 7 bases short, with 6 bases between. CDR3 length: 9 residues. In nucleotides, the CDR3 is TGTGCCAGCGGTCAGGAGCAGTACTTC. This translates into CASGQEQYF.

The V call is TRBV3-1, the J call TRBJ2-1; D might be TRBD1 (6 bases). Trimming removed 3 bases at V and 6 bases at J, with 21 bases between. CDR3 length: 17 residues. Germline CDR1 reads LGHDT; CDR2 reads YNNKEL (reference sequence). The CDR3 here is CASSHLPRGSLANEQFF. The CDR3 DNA follows: TGTGCCAGCAGCCATCTTCCGAGGGGGAGTTTAGCCAATGAGCAGTTCTTC.

This clonotype was picked up a small number of times. The chain joins TRBV15 to TRBJ1-2; D gene uncertain. The CDR3 covers 15 residues. Germline assignment: CDR1 LNHNV and CDR2 YYDKDF (reference sequence). Trimming took off 0 bases at V and 4 bases at J, with 12 bases between the two ends. CDR3 sequence reads: CATSREKGDVYGYTF. DNA of the CDR3: TGTGCCACCAGCAGAGAAAAAGGAGACGTCTATGGCTACACCTTC. Full variable domain (remainder filled in from reference TRBV15 and TRBJ1-2): DAMVIQNPRYQVTQFGKPVTLSCSQTLNHNVMYWYQQKSSQAPKLLFHYYDKDFNNEADTPDNFQSRRPNTSFCFLDIRSPGLGDTAMYLCATSREKGDVYGYTFGSGTRLTVV.

This clonotype was counted many times. The V call is TRBV29-1, the J call TRBJ1-4; D gene ambiguous. Trimming shortened V by 5 bases and J by 7 bases, and 14 bases separated the two germline ends. CDR1 and CDR2 (germline): SQVTM, ANQGSEA. The CDR3 is made up of 13 amino acids. DNA of the CDR3: TGCAGCGTTTTAGGGCCGGACGGTGAAAAACTGTTTTTT. Residues: CSVLGPDGEKLFF.

This clonotype has a count of ten or more. The chain joins TRBV27 to TRBJ2-5; TRBD1 matches at 10 bases. This CDR3 is 17 amino acids long. Losses at the gene ends were 3 bases for V and 4 bases for J; bases not matched to a gene: 11. The V gene's germline CDR1 is MNHEY and CDR2 SMNVEV (reference sequence). CDR3 sequence: CASSLRWDRGKGETQYF. The CDR3 DNA sequence: TGTGCCAGCAGTTTGAGGTGGGACAGGGGCAAAGGAGAGACCCAGTACTTC.